These 6 T cell receptor beta chains share one sample of origin, sequenced in a study of blood T cells in healthy people across ages. For the second PCR, which ran for about 7 to 11 cycles, a sample-barcoded 5' primer and a J-beta primer mix were used. A single record per CDR3 protein comes from TCRdb applying MiXCR to the 5' RACE reads. Of 450,000 to 700,000 distinct CDR3 sequences in the sample, approximately 30% are singletons; the top ten hold roughly 18%. The sequenced sample consisted of blood. The receptors were gathered from a woman in her sixties or seventies in good health.

This clonotype was detected only a few times. The chain joins TRBV3-1 to TRBJ2-5; 9 positions agree with TRBD1. The end of the DNA aligns better with TRBJ2-7, so the J call may be wrong. This CDR3 is 15 amino acids long. CDR1 is LGHDT, CDR2 YNNKEL, per germline (reference sequence). The CDR3 loop is CASSPYRTGDYEQYF. DNA for the CDR3: TGTGCCAGCAGCCCTTATCGGACAGGGGACTACGAGCAGTACTTC.

The chain has TRBV15 and TRBJ2-4, with 7 bases identical to TRBD2. Trimming at V came to 1 base and at J to 0 bases, leaving 6 bases not matched to a gene. The CDR3 extends over 17 amino acids. The germline gives CDR1 LNHNV, CDR2 YYDKDF (reference sequence). The CDR3 spells CATSRGEGELAKNIQYF. CDR3 in DNA: TGTGCCACCAGCAGAGGGGAGGGAGAACTAGCCAAAAACATTCAGTACTTC.

The chain employs TRBV2 and TRBJ2-4; D unclear. CDR1 SNHLY and CDR2 FYNNEI come from the germline V gene. Trimming removed 4 bases at V and 8 bases at J, with 12 bases between. CDR3 length equals 13 residues. The CDR3 DNA sequence: TGTGCCAGCAGTGCGGACCTCGCAGACATTCAGTACTTC. This gives the protein CASSADLADIQYF.

This chain links TRBV29-1 with TRBJ1-1; D unclear. This CDR3 has 12 residues. With 7 bases removed from V and 5 bases from J, the gap between germline ends came to 14 bases. From germline, CDR1 is SQVTM and CDR2 ANQGSEA. The CDR3 nucleotides are TGCAGCGCAGAAGCACAGCGGACTGAAGCTTTCTTT. It translates to CSAEAQRTEAFF.

This clonotype was found a few times. The chain joins TRBV27 to TRBJ2-5; 15 bases are shared with TRBD2. V dropped 8 bases and J dropped 4; count of bases not matched to a gene: 5. CDR3 size: 15 residues. Germline lookup yields CDR1 MNHEY and CDR2 SMNVEV (reference sequence). CDR3 sequence reads: CASQGLAGGRETQYF. The CDR3 coding sequence is TGTGCCAGCCAAGGACTAGCGGGGGGGAGAGAGACCCAGTACTTC.

This clonotype was counted a few times. This chain connects TRBV4-2 to TRBJ1-4; unclear D gene. The CDR3 extends over 12 amino acids. Germline loops: CDR1 LGHNA, CDR2 YNFKEQ. Trimming cost V 5 bases and J 7 bases, with 8 bases left between them. CDR3 sequence: CASSARGEKLFF. CDR3 in DNA: TGTGCCAGCAGCGCTCGGGGTGAAAAACTGTTTTTT.